This note documents a single TCR beta chain sequence. This entry is derived from a study of blood T cell repertoires in COVID-19. Study-wide context: Both acute and convalescent COVID-19 samples were obtained from the United States, Italy and Spain. Sources were T cells, B-cell-depleted T cells, or PBMCs; the material itself was cDNA or gDNA.

Original processing methods: Amplified reference gene primers provided the basis for estimating nucleated cell counts. Profiling relied on immunoSEQ multiplex PCR, and the TCRdb table lists in-frame clones only, not all of them. V and J calls and clone size follow that table, whereas D and trimming were derived from the DNA. This sample carries 70,000 or so clones, around three quarters of them seen once, and the ten largest clones take around 9.6%. Sequenced input: peripheral blood. This sequence was found in a human donor in a cohort sampled during active COVID-19.

CDR3 protein: CAISEGTSGRNEQFF. The CDR3 DNA reads TGTGCCATCAGTGAGGGGACTAGCGGACGCAATGAGCAGTTCTTC. This rearrangement joins TRBV10-3 to TRBJ2-1; TRBD2 matches 11 bases. This CDR3 has 15 residues. The J segment lost 6 bases and the V segment lost 2 bases, leaving 3 bases of the junction unmatched. Germline CDR1 reads ENHRY; CDR2 reads SYGVKD.